This T cell receptor beta chain was retrieved from a study of Graves' ophthalmopathy and Graves' hyperthyroidism (dated by TCRdb to the late 2010s). Regarding the study in general: A patient counted as having stable hyperthyroidism if there was no progression to ophthalmopathy within 18 months of follow-up. The study used signatures of the TCR beta repertoire to tell Graves' ophthalmopathy apart from Graves' hyperthyroidism and to predict which patients would progress to ophthalmopathy. In total, 135 blood samples were TCR-sequenced: approximately 42 ophthalmopathy, some 75 hyperthyroidism and roughly 17 hyperthyroidism-to-ophthalmopathy patients. To explore V-J signatures distinguishing ophthalmopathy from hyperthyroidism, a discovery set of 100 patients (roughly 45 ophthalmopathy, about 57 stable hyperthyroidism) was enrolled. For independent validation, a separate cohort was made up of 18 hyperthyroidism patients plus 17 patients who later progressed from hyperthyroidism to ophthalmopathy. In about six hyperthyroidism patients, the T-cell repertoire of thyroid tissue was compared with the T-cell repertoire of blood. Once sampling was done, hyperthyroidism patients were given methimazole at a starting dose of 30 mg daily, while ophthalmopathy patients were given high-dose intravenous methylprednisolone. Broad study findings and their caveats: Most of the expanded thyroid clonotypes with a frequency above 0.001 were also detected in blood, and it was suggested that the thyroid immune response may be reflected by blood repertoires. In validation, the model predicted ophthalmopathy progression with about 64% sensitivity and 72.22% specificity; more than ten predicted patients were CT-confirmed with GO in a median of approximately six months. No statistical method was used to set the sample size in advance, and the investigators knew which group each participant was assigned to. In cross-validation, the 13-signature model distinguished ophthalmopathy from stable hyperthyroidism with 85% to 90% sensitivity and roughly 81% specificity, and in the test set the corresponding values were roughly 80% and 75%.

For repertoire sequencing, the TCR beta CDR3 regions were amplified from RNA transcripts. The first round of RT-PCR was done with HTBI primers and the Qiagen OneStep RT-PCR kit, and was followed by a second round of multiplex PCR, then size selection and purification. Sequencing of the libraries was carried out on an Illumina HiSeq2000 in paired-end mode with 100 bp reads. As for how the authors treated the data: SOAPnuke was used for read processing, and reads with adapters, uncalled bases, a mean Phred below 15, or no exact constant-primer or identifier match were discarded. High-quality paired reads were merged with COPE v1.2.5. Clonotypes were defined as unique nucleotide sequences and were aligned to IMGT TRB V, D and J references using MiTCR v1.1. Only V-J combinations with frequency above 0.0001 were analysed, covering 99% to 99.2% of repertoires. For each V-J combination, a TCR clonal expansion and chaos score was defined as F50 clonal expansion divided by the chaos observed in the TCRdist matrix. Features were reduced by Welch's t-statistics and random forest to around 13 V-J combinations, which fed a naive Bayes classifier. The similarity between thyroid and blood repertoires was quantified using the Morisita-Horn index. The raw public reads went through TCRdb reprocessing: fastp at Q25, MiXCR clone calling, in-frame beta chains kept. Identical CDR3 protein sequences are pooled into one entry, listed with their most common genes and DNA. The V and J calls shown here were made by TCRdb, not taken from the authors' results. In this sample the table shows 1 million to 1.3 million distinct CDR3 sequences, 35% to 45% of which occur a single time. The leading ten clones occupy 11% of the sample.

On this clonotype: The antigen it binds to is not known. No base quality information exists; no much larger clone differs at one position.

Hyperthyroidism patients were newly diagnosed, with disease duration under 2 months, and aged 18 to 65 years. Anyone with other autoimmune diseases, uncontrolled infections, pregnancy or lactation was excluded from the study. Clinical symptoms, serum thyroxine, TRAb, thyroid ultrasound and orbital computed tomography formed the basis of the diagnosis. Total RNA was extracted using Trizol reagent, and RNA quality was checked on an Agilent 2100 Bioanalyzer. Its CDR3 holds 13 amino acids, cysteine through phenylalanine. The DNA shown is the 39-base CDR3, in frame from base 1. CDR1 and CDR2 (LNHDA, SQIVND) derive from the germline V gene (reference sequence). V is pared back by 7 bases and J by 4 bases, with 13 bases lying between the germline termini.

Sequencing was performed on peripheral blood or thyroid tissue (not recorded which). The TCR was taken from an adult man with Graves' hyperthyroidism. Recombination connected TRBV19 to TRBJ1-1, and perhaps TRBD1 as D gene, on 5 matching bases. The DNA sequence follows: TGTGCCAGTACCCCGACAGACCTCACTGAAGCTTTCTTT. It is translated as CASTPTDLTEAFF.